This entry concerns a single T cell receptor beta chain. Profiling relied on immunoSEQ multiplex PCR, and the TCRdb table lists in-frame clones only, not all of them. Of over 150,000 clones listed, about 86% are singletons. Donors came from a validation cohort of 95 to 150 subjects, distinct from the first 666-subject cohort. The data were obtained in a study of cytomegalovirus exposure and HLA in healthy donors. The CDR3 consists of 17 residues. Trimming removed 2 bases from V and 1 base from J; junction bases left unmatched: 10. Germline CDR1 and CDR2: LNHNV and YYDKDF (reference sequence). The sequence was collected from a woman aged 25 to 39 in good health and CMV-seronegative. The chain links TRBV15 to TRBJ1-2, with TRBD1 identical over 7 bases. Sequencing input: PBMCs. The CDR3 nucleotides are TGTGCCACCAGCAGATCCTTACAGGGGTCGGGTAACTATGGCTACACCTTC. It encodes CATSRSLQGSGNYGYTF. Drawing the rest from reference TRBV15 and TRBJ1-2, the complete variable domain is DAMVIQNPRYQVTQFGKPVTLSCSQTLNHNVMYWYQQKSSQAPKLLFHYYDKDFNNEADTPDNFQSRRPNTSFCFLDIRSPGLGDTAMYLCATSRSLQGSGNYGYTFGSGTRLTVV.